The 14 T cell receptor beta chains given below trace back to one sample, sequenced in a study of T cell repertoires in cytomegalovirus infection. TCRdb recomputed calls from the reads with MiXCR, one row per CDR3 protein. Among 200,000 to 300,000 distinct CDR3 sequences listed, less than 9.5% were seen once. What was sequenced was PBMCs. These receptor sequences come from a human donor in good health (CMV status not recorded). Some clones in this sample may be carry-over from other donors' samples.

This clonotype was detected ten times or more. The rearrangement joins TRBV7-2 to TRBJ2-1; D unclear. Germline V gene lookup returns CDR1 SGHTA and CDR2 FQGNSA. V dropped 5 bases and J dropped 6 bases, with 8 bases sitting between them. The CDR3 contains 12 residues. This CDR3 reads CASSPPTNEQFF. CDR3 bases: TGTGCCAGCAGCCCCCCGACCAATGAGCAGTTCTTC.

This clonotype was counted between two and nine times. One end of the junction fails to match germline, which may point to a read error. J is TRBJ1-2 and V is TRBV20-1; 8 nucleotides line up with TRBD1. CDR1 DFQATT and CDR2 SNEGSKA come from the germline V gene (reference sequence). The CDR3 totals 14 residues. The CDR3 nucleotides read TGCAGTGCTAGAGATCCCCGCCGGACAGGGTCAGTCGCCTTC. It codes for CSARDPRRTGSVAF.

This clonotype has more than one count but fewer than ten. The rearrangement joins TRBV6-1 to TRBJ1-2; D ambiguous. CDR1 and CDR2 (germline): MNHNS, SASEGT. The CDR3 has 12 residues. Between the trimmed V and J ends, which lost 10 bases and 7 bases, there was a span of 16 bases. For the CDR3, the DNA is TGTGCCAACAATCCCCTCGGTGGTGGCTACACCTTC. This translates into CANNPLGGGYTF.

V is TRBV30 and J is TRBJ1-1; possibly TRBD1 for D (5 bases). The CDR3 is 15 amino acids. Trimming cost V 1 base and J 1 base, with 13 bases left between them. Per germline, CDR1 GTSNPN and CDR2 SVGIG (reference sequence). The CDR3 is CAWSGREGRNTEAFF. For the CDR3, the DNA is TGTGCCTGGAGTGGACGGGAGGGACGGAACACTGAAGCTTTCTTT.

This clonotype was detected many times. The chain combines TRBV7-9 with TRBJ2-7; TRBD1 agrees at 10 bases. Trimming removed 3 bases from V and 3 bases from J; junction bases left unmatched: 2. Germline CDR1 reads SEHNR; CDR2 reads FQNEAQ (reference sequence). This CDR3 has 14 residues. In nucleotides, the CDR3 is TGTGCCAGCAGCTTGACAGGGGGCGACTACGAGCAGTACTTC. This translates into CASSLTGGDYEQYF.

At least ten counts were recorded for this clonotype. The gene calls are TRBV28 and TRBJ1-5, with 9 bases matching TRBD1. The CDR3 length is 14 residues. Germline V gene lookup returns CDR1 MDHEN and CDR2 SYDVKM. V was clipped by 8 bases and J by 0 bases; unmatched bases: 2. CDR3 amino acids: CASRQGGSNQPQHF. DNA for the CDR3: TGTGCCAGCCGACAGGGGGGTAGCAATCAGCCCCAGCATTTT. The complete variable domain, with remaining parts taken from reference TRBV28 and TRBJ1-5, reads DVKVTQSSRYLVKRTGEKVFLECVQDMDHENMFWYRQDPGLGLRLIYFSYDVKMKEKGDIPEGYSVSREKKERFSLILESASTNQTSMYLCASRQGGSNQPQHFGDGTRLSIL.

This clonotype was seen more than once but under ten times. The chain recombines TRBV7-8 with TRBJ2-3; 7 bases agree with TRBD2. J was trimmed by 13 bases and V by 1 base; bases with no gene match: 14. Germline CDR1 SGHVS, CDR2 FQNEAQ. The CDR3 runs 15 residues. The chain's CDR3 is CASSLGQTSPKGEYF. The CDR3 nucleotides are TGTGCCAGCAGCTTAGGACAGACTAGCCCTAAAGGAGAGTATTTT.

The sample holds many counts of this clonotype. The chain combines TRBV29-1 with TRBJ2-7, with TRBD2 matching 7 bases. The CDR3 is made up of 15 amino acids. V lost 3 bases and J lost 7; bases outside the gene matches: 15. Germline CDR1 SQVTM, CDR2 ANQGSEA. Here the CDR3 reads CSVDAPGRQGAEQYF. In DNA form, the CDR3 reads TGCAGCGTTGACGCCCCCGGGAGGCAGGGAGCAGAGCAGTACTTC.

This clonotype was detected many times. Written as DNA, the CDR3 is TGTGCCAGCAGCTTAGCGCGGGGTAGCGGGGGGACCCGGTGGACCGGGGAGCTGTTTTTT. Its translation: CASSLARGSGGTRWTGELFF. The rearrangement links TRBV7-2 to TRBJ2-2; 10 positions agree with TRBD2. CDR1 is SGHTA and CDR2 is FQGNSA in the germline V gene. The V gene end was trimmed by 0 bases and the J gene end by 5 bases; junction bases not matched to a gene: 15. There are 20 residues in the CDR3.

The chain is built from TRBV24-1 and TRBJ2-3, with 12 bases that match TRBD2. V lost 0 bases, J lost 0 bases, and 9 bases stayed unmatched. Germline values: CDR1 KGHDR, CDR2 SFDVKD. The CDR3 runs 20 residues. The DNA for the CDR3 is TGTGCCACCAGTGATTTGGCTAGCGGGAGGGCCAGTCATAGCACAGATACGCAGTATTTT. It is translated as CATSDLASGRASHSTDTQYF.

The chain joins TRBV2 to TRBJ2-7; D is unclear. The CDR3 sequence is 14 residues long. CDR1 is SNHLY and CDR2 is FYNNEI in the germline V gene. Trimming took 2 bases from V and 0 from J, leaving 8 bases between them. CDR3 nucleotides: TGTGCCAGCAGTGAACAGGCCGTCTCCTACGAGCAGTACTTC. This translates into CASSEQAVSYEQYF.

This rearrangement joins TRBV6-5 to TRBJ1-2; 7 positions agree with TRBD1. Germline trimming cut 0 bases from V and 8 bases from J; bases unmatched to any gene: 6. From germline, CDR1 is MNHEY and CDR2 SVGAGI. The CDR3 has 14 residues. The CDR3: CASSYSRGAQGYTF. The CDR3 bases are TGTGCCAGCAGTTACTCCAGGGGGGCACAAGGCTACACCTTC.

This clonotype came up many times. This chain connects TRBV12-3 or TRBV12-4 to TRBJ2-1; 8 bases are a match to TRBD2. This CDR3 contains 16 residues. With 5 bases clipped from V and 0 bases from J, the junction kept 6 bases outside the gene matches. This CDR3 reads CASSPSGGPSYNEQFF. DNA of the CDR3: TGTGCCAGCAGTCCAAGCGGGGGACCCTCCTACAATGAGCAGTTCTTC.

This clonotype was observed many times. The V call is TRBV20-1, the J call TRBJ2-3; 7 nucleotides match TRBD1. Trimming at V came to 0 bases and at J to 1 base, leaving 10 bases not matched to a gene. This CDR3 is 17 amino acids long. Germline V gives CDR1 DFQATT, CDR2 SNEGSKA (reference sequence). The CDR3 sequence: CSARDPLRQGRTDTQYF. The CDR3 nucleotides read TGCAGTGCTAGAGATCCCCTCCGACAGGGACGCACAGATACGCAGTATTTT.